The present T cell receptor beta chain was sequenced within a study of spatial heterogeneity in lung cancer. Study findings and constraints: Intratumoral expanded alpha and beta TCR counts were found to track tumor mutation counts.

TCRdb re-called the 5' RACE reads through MiXCR, storing one row per CDR3 protein. Of about 7,200 distinct CDR3 sequences in the sample, around 11% were seen once. As for time point: sample taken at primary tumor resection. Whole RNA was taken from tumor, nontumor lung or frozen PBMC; it was then sequenced unsorted. This clonotype is termed medium-sized. Its antigen is as yet unknown. This sample comprised lung tumor tissue, obtained at surgery. The clonotype was recovered from a female donor with early-stage non-small cell lung cancer.

The CDR3 loop is CSARTAGPRPQYF. The CDR3 DNA reads as TGCAGTGCTAGAACAGCGGGGCCAAGGCCGCAGTATTTT. V gene TRBV20-1 combines with J gene TRBJ2-3; TRBD2 matches at 7 bases. Trimming took 2 bases from V and 10 from J; bases not matched to a gene: 9. CDR3 length: 13 residues. Germline assignment: CDR1 DFQATT and CDR2 SNEGSKA (reference sequence).